These 11 T cell receptor beta chains originate from one sample sequenced in a study of blood T cell repertoires in COVID-19. The protocol was immunoSEQ multiplex PCR, while the TCRdb copy is restricted to in-frame clones and leaves out a portion. The sample shows 220,000 or so clones, approximately 83% of them seen only once. Sample: PBMCs or T cells enriched from blood (not recorded which). The receptor source for this set is a woman in her thirties or forties with acute COVID-19.

This sequence joins TRBV7-9 and TRBJ1-1; 9 bases match TRBD1. Germline V gives CDR1 SEHNR, CDR2 FQNEAQ (reference sequence). Germline trimming cut 4 bases from V and 3 bases from J; bases unmatched to any gene: 9. The CDR3 consists of 16 residues. The CDR3 is CASSSDRGAGDTEAFF. The CDR3 DNA follows: TGTGCCAGCAGCTCCGACAGGGGGGCTGGGGACACTGAAGCTTTCTTT.

Only one count was recorded for this clone. The chain joins TRBV24-1 to TRBJ2-5; D might be TRBD2 (6 bases). The CDR3 covers 14 residues. V lost 3 bases to trimming and J lost 5 bases, with 12 bases between them. The germline V gene has CDR1 KGHDR and CDR2 SFDVKD. The CDR3 spells CATSDPVRGETQYF. CDR3 nucleotides: TGTGCCACCAGTGATCCCGTCCGGGGGGAGACCCAGTACTTC.

The rearrangement links TRBV4-3 to TRBJ2-7, with TRBD2 matching over 16 bases. This CDR3 is 17 amino acids long. Trimming cost V 1 base and J 10 bases; bases outside gene matches: 10. The germline V gene encodes CDR1 LGHNA and CDR2 YSLEER. DNA of the CDR3: TGCGCCAGCAGCCAAGTAGACCCGGGACTAGCGGGGGGGCGTCAGTACTTC. Its translation: CASSQVDPGLAGGRQYF.

The CDR3 reads CASSPIGQGGTGELFF. The CDR3 DNA sequence: TGTGCCAGCTCACCTATCGGACAGGGTGGCACCGGGGAGCTGTTTTTT. The rearrangement links TRBV18 to TRBJ2-2, with 8 bases that match TRBD1. CDR1 and CDR2 from the germline V gene are KGHSH and LQKENI. The CDR3 is made up of 16 amino acids. J lost 4 bases, V lost 3 bases, and 7 bases had no gene match.

V and J are TRBV2 and TRBJ1-2; perhaps TRBD1 as D (5 bases). The V gene lost 5 bases and the J gene lost 8 bases, with 12 bases spanning the gap. The germline V gene encodes CDR1 SNHLY and CDR2 FYNNEI. The CDR3 length is 12 residues. In DNA, the CDR3 is TGTGCCAGCAGTCGGTCCTACAGGGGCTACACCTTC. Translated: CASSRSYRGYTF.

The V and J genes are TRBV4-3 and TRBJ2-1; perhaps TRBD1 as D (6 bases). CDR3 size: 13 residues. Trimming cost V 1 base and J 8 bases, with 9 bases left between them. Germline V CDR1 and CDR2: LGHNA, YSLEER. The CDR3 sequence: CASSQVYRDEQFF. CDR3 nucleotide sequence: TGCGCCAGCAGCCAAGTTTACAGGGATGAGCAGTTCTTC.

CDR3 DNA: TGTGCCAGCAGCCGAGGGGGCAGCCGGAACTATAATTCACCCCTCCACTTT. It translates to CASSRGGSRNYNSPLHF. The J gene is TRBJ1-6, the V gene TRBV21-1; the table's D call, TRBD1, has no DNA check behind it. TRBV21-1 is designated a pseudogene. CDR3 length equals 17 residues.

The V gene is TRBV24-1, the J gene TRBJ1-2; no reliable D call. The CDR3 is 17 amino acids. Germline assignment: CDR1 KGHDR and CDR2 SFDVKD. With 2 bases removed from V and 0 bases from J, the gap between germline ends came to 15 bases. CDR3 in amino acids: CATSDSRAGVPNYGYTF. CDR3 sequence (DNA): TGTGCCACCAGTGATTCGCGGGCGGGAGTGCCTAACTATGGCTACACCTTC.

The V and J genes are TRBV6-6 and TRBJ2-2; TRBD2 agrees at 7 bases. Looked up from germline, CDR1 is MNHNY and CDR2 is SVGAGI (reference sequence). Germline trimming cut 0 bases from V and 6 bases from J; bases unmatched to any gene: 4. The CDR3 runs 15 residues. The CDR3 DNA sequence: TGTGCCAGCAGTTACTCGTTCCTAGCGGCCGGGGAGCTGTTTTTT. Translating it yields CASSYSFLAAGELFF.

This chain links TRBV2 with TRBJ2-3; 11 positions agree with TRBD2. This CDR3 comprises 15 residues. J was trimmed by 6 bases and V by 5 bases; bases with no gene match: 7. Germline CDR1 reads SNHLY; CDR2 reads FYNNEI. The CDR3 is CASSSTSGSLDTQYF. In DNA form, the CDR3 reads TGTGCCAGCAGTTCCACTAGCGGGAGCTTGGATACGCAGTATTTT.

V gene TRBV10-3 combines with J gene TRBJ1-6; 11 nucleotides match TRBD1. There are 14 residues in the CDR3. V lost 7 bases, J lost 9 bases, and 5 bases stayed unmatched. In germline, CDR1 is ENHRY, CDR2 SYGVKD. Here the CDR3 reads CAIKGTGGTSPLHF. CDR3 DNA sequence: TGTGCCATCAAGGGGACAGGGGGGACTTCACCCCTCCACTTT.